The 25 T cell receptor beta chains in this list originate from one sample, sequenced in a study of beta chain features in type 1 diabetes. Sequenced material consisted of expressed TCRB transcripts (all of the isolated RNA was reverse transcribed). Produced via immunoSEQ multiplex PCR; TCRdb's table is partial and in-frame only. The sample lists fewer than 200,000 clones; 10% were seen once. The antigens these receptors bind are not known. Findings of the study overall: Moderately but significantly shorter TCRB CDR3s were found in Type 1 diabetes patients in all four CD4+ subsets.

The specimen sequenced was central memory CD4+ T cells from blood. These receptors came from a man aged 25 to 40 with type 1 diabetes.

This chain connects TRBV5-1 to TRBJ1-1, with 9 bases fitting TRBD1. Germline CDR1 SGHRS, CDR2 YFSETQ. V lost 3 bases and J lost 6; bases outside the gene matches: 9. The CDR3 has 15 amino acids. CDR3 region: CASSSEGQGSAEAFF. The CDR3 DNA sequence: TGCGCCAGCAGCTCCGAGGGACAGGGATCGGCTGAAGCTTTCTTT. The full variable domain, with the rest looked up from reference TRBV5-1 and TRBJ1-1, is KAGVTQTPRYLIKTRGQQVTLSCSPISGHRSVSWYQQTPGQGLQFLFEYFSETQRNKGNFPGRFSGRQFSNSRSEMNVSTLELGDSALYLCASSSEGQGSAEAFFGQGTRLTVV.

The chain uses TRBV30 and TRBJ1-2; D is unresolved. Germline CDR1 reads GTSNPN; CDR2 reads SVGIG (reference sequence). V was shortened by 1 base and J by 4 bases, with 13 bases between the two germline ends. The CDR3 sequence is 14 residues long. CDR3 coding DNA: TGTGCCTGGAGTGGGGTTGAGGGAGCCTATGGCTACACCTTC. It translates to CAWSGVEGAYGYTF.

This clone was counted a few times. The chain employs TRBV18 and TRBJ1-1; D is ambiguous. Trimming left V 0 bases short and J 4 bases short, with 9 bases between. Looked up from germline, CDR1 is KGHSH and CDR2 is LQKENI. The CDR3 covers 14 residues. In DNA form, the CDR3 reads TGTGCCAGCTCACCACCCAGTGGGAGCACTGAAGCTTTCTTT. It encodes CASSPPSGSTEAFF. Full variable domain (remainder filled in from reference TRBV18 and TRBJ1-1): NAGVMQNPRHLVRRRGQEARLRCSPMKGHSHVYWYRQLPEEGLKFMVYLQKENIIDESGMPKERFSAEFPKEGPSILRIQQVVRGDSAAYFCASSPPSGSTEAFFGQGTRLTVV.

This clone has only a few counts. This sample includes further DNA sequences coding for the same CDR3. V gene TRBV7-3 combines with J gene TRBJ2-1; maybe TRBD1 (5 bases). Germline CDR1 SGHTA, CDR2 FQGTGA. The CDR3 has 12 amino acids. Trimming took off 2 bases at V and 7 bases at J, with 6 bases between the two ends. CDR3 nucleotides: TGTGCCAGCAGCTTAGACAGTAATGAGCAGTTCTTC. It is translated as CASSLDSNEQFF.

The chain carries TRBV28 and TRBJ1-5; D is possibly TRBD1 (5 bases). Germline CDR1 MDHEN, CDR2 SYDVKM. The CDR3 consists of 17 residues. Trimming cost V 5 bases and J 5 bases, with 22 bases left between them. CDR3 in amino acids: CASSPARSGELDQPQHF. DNA for the CDR3: TGTGCCAGCAGTCCTGCGCGGTCGGGGGAGTTGGATCAGCCCCAGCATTTT.

The chain has TRBV10-2 and TRBJ2-7; TRBD2 aligns across 9 bases. V shed 2 bases, J shed 13 bases, and the junction held 6 bases outside the gene matches. CDR1 and CDR2 (germline): WSHSY, SAAADI. The CDR3 extends over 12 amino acids. The DNA for the CDR3 is TGCGCCAGCAGTGAGATTAGCGGGAGCCCTTACTTC. Protein sequence: CASSEISGSPYF.

This clone came up a few times. The chain links TRBV19 to TRBJ2-1, with TRBD2 as a possible D gene (6 bases). Trimming cost V 10 bases and J 5 bases, with 21 bases left between them. The CDR3 is 15 amino acids. The germline V gene encodes CDR1 LNHDA and CDR2 SQIVND (reference sequence). The CDR3 loop reads CATQRGLLTNNEQFF. In DNA, the CDR3 is TGTGCCACCCAAAGGGGACTCCTAACAAACAATGAGCAGTTCTTC.

This clone was picked up a small number of times. The rearrangement links TRBV11-2 to TRBJ2-7; D call uncertain. Germline assignment: CDR1 SGHAT and CDR2 FQNNGV. Deletions cut 6 bases from V and 7 bases from J, with 10 bases between. The CDR3 length is 11 residues. The CDR3 nucleotides are TGTGCCAGCAGACTATACTGGGAGCAGTACTTC. Translation: CASRLYWEQYF.

This chain joins TRBV4-2 and TRBJ2-7, with a weak D call TRBD2 (6 bases). The CDR3 has 14 residues. Germline V CDR1 and CDR2: LGHNA, YNFKEQ. Trimming shortened V by 5 bases and J by 7 bases, and 18 bases separated the two germline ends. The CDR3 nucleotides are TGTGCCAGCAGCTTAGGGACTCCGGGGTCGGAGCAGTACTTC. It is translated as CASSLGTPGSEQYF.

This sequence joins TRBV4-3 and TRBJ2-3; perhaps TRBD2 as D (6 bases). The CDR3 runs 14 residues. CDR1 is LGHNA and CDR2 is YSLEER in the germline V gene. The V and J ends lost 0 bases and 12 bases respectively, with 16 bases between them. The CDR3, as DNA: TGCGCCAGCAGCCAAGATCAACGGGGGTCCCCACAGTATTTT. Residues: CASSQDQRGSPQYF.

This clone was counted a few times. The chain uses TRBV27 and TRBJ2-7; 11 bases are shared with TRBD2. The ends lost 9 bases at V and 3 bases at J; junction bases unmatched: 7. From germline, CDR1 is MNHEY and CDR2 SMNVEV (reference sequence). CDR3 size: 14 residues. In nucleotides, the CDR3 is TGTGCCAGTCAGACTAGCGGGAAAAGCTACGAGCAGTACTTC. The encoded protein is CASQTSGKSYEQYF.

V usage is TRBV18 and J usage is TRBJ2-5, with 8 bases fitting TRBD1. Germline lookup yields CDR1 KGHSH and CDR2 LQKENI. This CDR3 is 16 amino acids long. Trimming cost V 4 bases and J 3 bases; bases outside gene matches: 10. Here the CDR3 reads CASSRQSQGAEETQYF. CDR3 bases: TGTGCCAGCTCACGCCAAAGTCAGGGGGCAGAAGAGACCCAGTACTTC.

The V gene is TRBV7-2, the J gene TRBJ2-5, with 7 bases that match TRBD2. The CDR3 length is 16 residues. V trimming: 3 bases; J trimming: 0 bases; junction bases outside the gene matches: 7. Germline V CDR1 and CDR2: SGHTA, FQGNSA. The CDR3 DNA reads TGTGCCAGCAGCTTCTCGGCTAGCGGATACCAAGAGACCCAGTACTTC. Protein sequence: CASSFSASGYQETQYF.

CDR3: CASTHSGQGGETQYF. The CDR3, as DNA: TGTGCCAGCACCCACTCGGGACAGGGAGGGGAGACCCAGTACTTC. This chain uses TRBV6-6 with TRBJ2-5; TRBD1 matches 9 bases. Losses at the gene ends were 7 bases for V and 5 bases for J; bases not matched to a gene: 11. The CDR3 is made up of 15 amino acids. The germline V gene encodes CDR1 MNHNY and CDR2 SVGAGI (reference sequence).

About this clone: This sample also contains other DNA sequences that code for the same CDR3. This rearrangement joins TRBV7-2 to TRBJ2-7; D unclear. The V end was cut by 1 base, the J end by 3 bases, with 4 bases between. Germline V gene sequence: CDR1 SGHTA, CDR2 FQGNSA. The CDR3 extends over 12 amino acids. DNA of the CDR3: TGTGCCAGCAGCTTAGTTAGCTACGAGCAGTACTTC. It encodes CASSLVSYEQYF. The full variable domain, rest sourced from reference TRBV7-2 and TRBJ2-7, is GAGVSQSPSNKVTEKGKDVELRCDPISGHTALYWYRQSLGQGLEFLIYFQGNSAPDKSGLPSDRFSAERTGGSVSTLTIQRTQQEDSAVYLCASSLVSYEQYFGPGTRLTVT.

This clone appeared a few times. The chain couples TRBV29-1 to TRBJ2-1; maybe TRBD1 (6 bases). The V gene's germline CDR1 is SQVTM and CDR2 ANQGSEA. The CDR3 contains 14 residues. V lost 3 bases and J lost 0, with 9 bases in between. In DNA, the CDR3 is TGCAGCGTTGAGGACAGATACTCCTACAATGAGCAGTTCTTC. Amino acids: CSVEDRYSYNEQFF.

This chain joins TRBV7-2 and TRBJ2-7; no clear D gene. Germline CDR1 and CDR2: SGHTA and FQGNSA. The V end lost 4 bases, the J end lost 3 bases, and 4 bases lay between the germline ends. CDR3 length equals 11 residues. DNA of the CDR3: TGTGCCAGCAGCTATCGCTACGAGCAGTACTTC. Residues: CASSYRYEQYF. The variable domain in full, completed from reference TRBV7-2 and TRBJ2-7, reads GAGVSQSPSNKVTEKGKDVELRCDPISGHTALYWYRQSLGQGLEFLIYFQGNSAPDKSGLPSDRFSAERTGGSVSTLTIQRTQQEDSAVYLCASSYRYEQYFGPGTRLTVT.

The V gene is TRBV4-2, the J gene TRBJ2-5; D might be TRBD1 (5 bases). The CDR3 spans 13 residues. Trimming took 4 bases from V and 7 from J, leaving 13 bases between them. Germline-derived CDR1 and CDR2 are LGHNA and YNFKEQ. The DNA for the CDR3 is TGTGCCAGCAGCCGTCTTCAGGGCGGGACCCAGTACTTC. Translated: CASSRLQGGTQYF.

This clone was seen more than once but under ten times. The chain has TRBV29-1 and TRBJ2-3; D perhaps matches TRBD1 (5 bases). V was clipped by 7 bases and J by 3 bases, with 11 bases between them. The CDR3 has 12 amino acids. Germline V gene lookup returns CDR1 SQVTM and CDR2 ANQGSEA. The CDR3 protein is CSGGRATDTQYF. Here the CDR3 DNA reads TGCAGCGGGGGCAGGGCAACAGATACGCAGTATTTT.

This clone was observed a handful of times. The V and J genes are TRBV11-1 and TRBJ2-7, with 13 bases matching TRBD2. The length of the CDR3 is 14 residues. In germline, CDR1 is SGHAT, CDR2 FQDESV (reference sequence). The junction had 6 bases not matched to a gene; V was cut back by 3 bases and J by 10 bases. The CDR3 nucleotides read TGTGCCAGCAGCTTGAGGACTAGCGGGAGTGAACAGTACTTC. Protein: CASSLRTSGSEQYF.

This clone was counted between two and nine times. This rearrangement joins TRBV25-1 to TRBJ2-7; D may be TRBD2 (7 bases). This CDR3 spans 15 amino acids. Germline V gene data show CDR1 as MGHDK and CDR2 as SYGVNS. Trimming left V 5 bases short and J 7 bases short, with 21 bases between. The CDR3 region has the DNA TGTGCCAGCAGTCCTAGCTGGATGGGAGGGGGGGAGCAGTACTTC. It specifies CASSPSWMGGGEQYF.

The chain links TRBV5-1 to TRBJ2-7; 7 nucleotides align to TRBD1. This CDR3 is built from 14 residues. The V segment lost 4 bases and the J segment 3 bases; nucleotides outside the gene matches: 7. Germline CDR1 and CDR2: SGHRS and YFSETQ. CDR3 protein: CASSQMTGNYEQYF. The CDR3 nucleotides are TGCGCCAGCAGCCAAATGACAGGGAACTACGAGCAGTACTTC.

Here the CDR3 DNA reads TGTGCCAGCAGCAAACCAGTGGGGGGGACCCAGTACTTC. Translation: CASSKPVGGTQYF. This chain joins TRBV21-1 and TRBJ2-5; the table's D gene call, TRBD2, was not cross checked with the DNA. TRBV21-1 is reported as a pseudogene. The CDR3 length is 13 residues.

This sequence joins TRBV6-1 and TRBJ2-7, with 12 bases lining up with TRBD2. Germline V gene sequence: CDR1 MNHNS, CDR2 SASEGT. The CDR3 sequence is 16 residues long. Unmatched junction bases numbered 4, after V lost 4 bases and J lost 0 bases. This CDR3 reads CASSGMTSGSSYEQYF. The CDR3 region has the DNA TGTGCCAGCAGTGGGATGACTAGCGGGAGCTCCTACGAGCAGTACTTC.

The genes are TRBV19 and TRBJ1-1; D ambiguous. This CDR3 has 13 residues. The V end lost 7 bases, the J end lost 5 bases, and 14 bases lay between the germline ends. Germline-derived CDR1 and CDR2 are LNHDA and SQIVND (reference sequence). This CDR3 is CASKLGEGTEAFF. The CDR3 bases are TGTGCCAGTAAGCTCGGGGAAGGGACTGAAGCTTTCTTT.